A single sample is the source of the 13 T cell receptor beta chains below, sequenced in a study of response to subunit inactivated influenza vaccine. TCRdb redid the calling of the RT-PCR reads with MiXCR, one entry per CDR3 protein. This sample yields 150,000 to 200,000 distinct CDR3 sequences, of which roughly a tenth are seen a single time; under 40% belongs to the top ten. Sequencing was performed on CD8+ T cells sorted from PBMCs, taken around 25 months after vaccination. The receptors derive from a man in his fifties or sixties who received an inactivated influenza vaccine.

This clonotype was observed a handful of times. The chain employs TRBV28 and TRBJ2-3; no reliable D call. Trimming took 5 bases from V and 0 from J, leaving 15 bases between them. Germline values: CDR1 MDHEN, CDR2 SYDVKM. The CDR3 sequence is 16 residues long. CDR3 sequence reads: CASSQPSFPSTDTQYF. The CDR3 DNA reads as TGTGCCAGCAGTCAACCCTCATTCCCTAGCACAGATACGCAGTATTTT.

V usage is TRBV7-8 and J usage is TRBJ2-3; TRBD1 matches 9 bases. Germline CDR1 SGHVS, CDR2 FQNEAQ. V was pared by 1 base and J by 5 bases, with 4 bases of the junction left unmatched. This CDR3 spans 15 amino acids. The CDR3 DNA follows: TGTGCCAGCAGCTTAGTGGGGACAGGGATAGATACGCAGTATTTT. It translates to CASSLVGTGIDTQYF.

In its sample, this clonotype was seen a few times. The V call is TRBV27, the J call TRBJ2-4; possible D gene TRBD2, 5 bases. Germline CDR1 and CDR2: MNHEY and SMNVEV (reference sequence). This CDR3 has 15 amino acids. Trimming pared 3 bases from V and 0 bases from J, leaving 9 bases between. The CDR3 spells CASSFGGVAKNIQYF. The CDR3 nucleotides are TGTGCCAGCAGTTTCGGAGGAGTAGCCAAAAACATTCAGTACTTC.

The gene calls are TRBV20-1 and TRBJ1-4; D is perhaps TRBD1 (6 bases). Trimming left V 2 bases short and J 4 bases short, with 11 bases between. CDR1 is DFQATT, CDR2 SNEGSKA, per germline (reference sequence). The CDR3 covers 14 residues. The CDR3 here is CSARSGAHNEKLFF. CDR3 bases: TGCAGTGCTAGATCGGGGGCCCATAATGAAAAACTGTTTTTT.

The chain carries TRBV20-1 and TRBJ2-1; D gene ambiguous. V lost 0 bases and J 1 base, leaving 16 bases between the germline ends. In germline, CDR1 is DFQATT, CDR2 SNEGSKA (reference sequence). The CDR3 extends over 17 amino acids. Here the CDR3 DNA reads TGCAGTGCTAGAGATACGGACCACGACCGATCCTACAATGAGCAGTTCTTC. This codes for CSARDTDHDRSYNEQFF.

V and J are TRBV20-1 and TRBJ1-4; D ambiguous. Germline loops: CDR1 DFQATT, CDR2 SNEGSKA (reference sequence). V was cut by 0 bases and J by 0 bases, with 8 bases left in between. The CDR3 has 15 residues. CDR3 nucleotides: TGCAGTGCTAGAGATATAGGCACAACTAATGAAAAACTGTTTTTT. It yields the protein CSARDIGTTNEKLFF.

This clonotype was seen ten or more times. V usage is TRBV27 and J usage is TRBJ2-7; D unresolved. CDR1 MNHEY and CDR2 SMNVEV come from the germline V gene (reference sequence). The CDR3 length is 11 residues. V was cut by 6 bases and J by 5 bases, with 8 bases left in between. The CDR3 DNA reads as TGTGCCAGCAGGAAGAATGACGAGCAGTACTTC. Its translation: CASRKNDEQYF.

CDR3 residues: CASSYTGTGITEAFF. The CDR3 DNA follows: TGTGCCAGCAGTTACACGGGGACAGGGATCACTGAAGCTTTCTTT. The chain uses TRBV6-5 and TRBJ1-1; 9 bases agree with TRBD1. With 2 bases clipped from V and 4 bases from J, the junction kept 5 bases outside the gene matches. The CDR3 runs 15 residues. Germline V gene lookup returns CDR1 MNHEY and CDR2 SVGAGI.

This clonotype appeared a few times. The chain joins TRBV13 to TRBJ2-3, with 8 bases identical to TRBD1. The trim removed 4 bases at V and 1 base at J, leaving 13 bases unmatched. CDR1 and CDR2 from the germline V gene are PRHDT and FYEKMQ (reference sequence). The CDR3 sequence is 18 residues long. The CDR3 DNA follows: TGTGCCAGCAGCTCCCCGAGGACAGGGTCTATTCGCACAGATACGCAGTATTTT. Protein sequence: CASSSPRTGSIRTDTQYF.

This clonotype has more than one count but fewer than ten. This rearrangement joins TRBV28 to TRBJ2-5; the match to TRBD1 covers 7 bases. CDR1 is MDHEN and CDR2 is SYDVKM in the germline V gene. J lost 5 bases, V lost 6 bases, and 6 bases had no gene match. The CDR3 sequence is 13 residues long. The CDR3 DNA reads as TGTGCCAGCAGAATAGGGGGCGGGGAGACCCAGTACTTC. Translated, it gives CASRIGGGETQYF. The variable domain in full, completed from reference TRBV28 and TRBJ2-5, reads DVKVTQSSRYLVKRTGEKVFLECVQDMDHENMFWYRQDPGLGLRLIYFSYDVKMKEKGDIPEGYSVSREKKERFSLILESASTNQTSMYLCASRIGGGETQYFGPGTRLLVL.

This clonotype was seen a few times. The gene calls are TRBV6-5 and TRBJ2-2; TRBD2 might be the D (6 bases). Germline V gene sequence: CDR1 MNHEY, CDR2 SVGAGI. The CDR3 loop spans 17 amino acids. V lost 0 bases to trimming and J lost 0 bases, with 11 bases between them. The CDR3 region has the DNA TGTGCCAGCAGTTACTCCCCGGGGGTCTCGAACACCGGGGAGCTGTTTTTT. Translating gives CASSYSPGVSNTGELFF.

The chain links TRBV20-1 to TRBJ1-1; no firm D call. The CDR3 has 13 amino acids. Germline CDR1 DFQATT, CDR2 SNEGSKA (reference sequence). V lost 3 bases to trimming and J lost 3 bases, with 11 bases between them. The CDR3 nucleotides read TGCAGTGCTAGGGCGGGCAGCCACACTGAAGCTTTCTTT. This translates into CSARAGSHTEAFF.

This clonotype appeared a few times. CDR3 in DNA: TGCAGTGCTAGTTTGGGGAAAGTCGGCTACGAGCAGTACTTC. It yields the protein CSASLGKVGYEQYF. The chain links TRBV20-1 to TRBJ2-7; no clear D gene. In germline, CDR1 is DFQATT, CDR2 SNEGSKA (reference sequence). Trimming shortened V by 3 bases and J by 3 bases, and 15 bases separated the two germline ends. CDR3 size: 14 residues.